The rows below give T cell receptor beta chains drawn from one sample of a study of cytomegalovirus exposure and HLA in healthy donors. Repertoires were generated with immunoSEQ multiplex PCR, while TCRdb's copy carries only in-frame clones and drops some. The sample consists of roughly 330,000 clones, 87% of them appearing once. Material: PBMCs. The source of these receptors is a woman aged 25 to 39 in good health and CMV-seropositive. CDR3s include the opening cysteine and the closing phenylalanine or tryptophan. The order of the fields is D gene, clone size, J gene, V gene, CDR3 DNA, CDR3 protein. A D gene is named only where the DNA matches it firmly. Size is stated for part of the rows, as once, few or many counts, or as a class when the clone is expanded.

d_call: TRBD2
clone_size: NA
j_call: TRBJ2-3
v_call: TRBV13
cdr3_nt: TGTGCCAGCAGCCCAGAAGGACTAGCGGAAGACACAGATACGCAGTATTTT
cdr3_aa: CASSPEGLAEDTDTQYF

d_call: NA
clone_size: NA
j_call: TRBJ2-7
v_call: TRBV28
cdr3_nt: TGTGCCAGTATAGGGAGGCTTCGGGCTATCTACGAGCAGTACTTC
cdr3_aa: CASIGRLRAIYEQYF

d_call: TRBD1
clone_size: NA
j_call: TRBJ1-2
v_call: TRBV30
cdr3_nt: TGTGCCTGGAGTGTACACAGGGGCGCCTATGGCTACACCTTC
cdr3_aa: CAWSVHRGAYGYTF

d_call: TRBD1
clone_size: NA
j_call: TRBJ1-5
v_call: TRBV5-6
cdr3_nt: TGTGCCAGCAGCTTGAGGGACAGTTATCAGCCCCAGCATTTT
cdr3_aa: CASSLRDSYQPQHF

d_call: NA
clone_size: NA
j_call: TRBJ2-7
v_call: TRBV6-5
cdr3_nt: TGTGCCAGCAGTTACGGGTTTTCCTACGAGCAGTACTTC
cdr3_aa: CASSYGFSYEQYF

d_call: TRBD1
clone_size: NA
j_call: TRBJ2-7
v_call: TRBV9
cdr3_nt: TGTGCCAGCAGCCCTTCGGGGGACAGGGGCTACGAGCAGTACTTC
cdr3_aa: CASSPSGDRGYEQYF

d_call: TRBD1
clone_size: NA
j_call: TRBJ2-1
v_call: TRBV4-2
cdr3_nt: TGTGCCAGCTCGGGACAGGGTAAGAGCGATGAGCAGTTCTTC
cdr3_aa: CASSGQGKSDEQFF

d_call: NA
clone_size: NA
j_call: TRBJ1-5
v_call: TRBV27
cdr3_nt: TGTGCCAGCAGTTTATTGGGACGTGGGTCCCAGCATTTT
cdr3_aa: CASSLLGRGSQHF

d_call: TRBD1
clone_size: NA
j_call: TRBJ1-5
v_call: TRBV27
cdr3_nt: TGTGCCAGCAGTTCCGGACAGGGGAAGAGCAATCAGCCCCAGCATTTT
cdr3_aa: CASSSGQGKSNQPQHF

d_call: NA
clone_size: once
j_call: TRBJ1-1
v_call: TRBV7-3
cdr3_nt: TGTGCCAGCAGCACTGGTCCGAACACTGAAGCTTTCTTT
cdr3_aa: CASSTGPNTEAFF

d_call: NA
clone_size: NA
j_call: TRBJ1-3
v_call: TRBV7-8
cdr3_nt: TGTGCCAGCAGCAAACAGGGAAGGGGAAACACCATATATTTT
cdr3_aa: CASSKQGRGNTIYF

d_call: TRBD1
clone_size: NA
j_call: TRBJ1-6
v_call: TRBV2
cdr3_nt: TGTGCCAGCACTCGGGACAGCCCCTATTCACCCCTCCACTTT
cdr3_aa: CASTRDSPYSPLHF

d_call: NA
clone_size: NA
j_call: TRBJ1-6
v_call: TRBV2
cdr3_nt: TGTGCCAGCAGCGACCCCCGGGACCGAGATAATTCACCCCTCCACTTT
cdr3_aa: CASSDPRDRDNSPLHF

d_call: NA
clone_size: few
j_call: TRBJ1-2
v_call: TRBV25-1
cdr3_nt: TGTGCCAGCAGATATGGTTGGGGAGCGGAGGGCTACACCTTC
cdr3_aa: CASRYGWGAEGYTF

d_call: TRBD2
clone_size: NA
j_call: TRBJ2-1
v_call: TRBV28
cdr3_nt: TGTGCCAGCAGTTCCCTCTTTATAGCGGGACGCTCCTACAATGAGCAGTTCTTC
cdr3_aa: CASSSLFIAGRSYNEQFF

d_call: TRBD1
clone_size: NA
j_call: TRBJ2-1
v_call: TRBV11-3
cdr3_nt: TGTGCCAGCAGTCCCTCTGGACAGGTAGTAGGTAGGAATGAGCAGTTCTTC
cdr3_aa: CASSPSGQVVGRNEQFF

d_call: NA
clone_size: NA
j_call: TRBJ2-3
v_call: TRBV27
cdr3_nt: TGTGCCAGCGGATCACACGGAGATACGCAGTATTTT
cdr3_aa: CASGSHGDTQYF

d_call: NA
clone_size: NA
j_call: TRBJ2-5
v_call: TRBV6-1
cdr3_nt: TGTGCCAGCAGTGGAGCAACAGGGCCACAAGAGACCCAGTACTTC
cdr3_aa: CASSGATGPQETQYF

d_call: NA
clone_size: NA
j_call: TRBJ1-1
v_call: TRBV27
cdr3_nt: TGTGCCAGCAGTTTCGGGTTGGGCACTGAAGCTTTCTTT
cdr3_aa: CASSFGLGTEAFF

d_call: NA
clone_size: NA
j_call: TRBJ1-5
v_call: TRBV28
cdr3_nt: TGTGCCAGCAGTTTTTGGACAGAGAATCAGCCCCAGCATTTT
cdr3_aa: CASSFWTENQPQHF

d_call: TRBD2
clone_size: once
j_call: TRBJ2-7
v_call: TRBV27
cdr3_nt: TGTGCCAGCAGTTTATCAAGGCTAGCGGATAACTACGAGCAGTACTTC
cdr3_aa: CASSLSRLADNYEQYF

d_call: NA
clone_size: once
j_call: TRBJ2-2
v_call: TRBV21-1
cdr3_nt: TGTGCCAGCAGCAGTGATGACAGGGCCCCCACCGGGGAGCTGTTTTTT
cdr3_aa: CASSSDDRAPTGELFF

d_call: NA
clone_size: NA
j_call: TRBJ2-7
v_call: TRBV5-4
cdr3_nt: TGTGCCAGCAGCCCCGACTTTTGGCCATACGAGCAGTACTTC
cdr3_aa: CASSPDFWPYEQYF

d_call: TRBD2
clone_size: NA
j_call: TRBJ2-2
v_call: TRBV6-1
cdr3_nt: TGTGCCAGCAGTGAGGCCCGGACTAGCGGGGCCGGCACCGGGGAGCTGTTTTTT
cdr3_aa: CASSEARTSGAGTGELFF

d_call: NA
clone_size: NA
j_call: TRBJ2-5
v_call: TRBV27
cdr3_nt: TGTGCCAGCAGTTCATCAGGGGTCACCATTCGAGAGACCCAGTACTTC
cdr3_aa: CASSSSGVTIRETQYF

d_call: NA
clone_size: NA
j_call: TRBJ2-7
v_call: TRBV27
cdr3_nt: TGTGCCAGCAGACGCAGCTCGCGGGCCTCCTACGAGCAGTACTTC
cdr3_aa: CASRRSSRASYEQYF

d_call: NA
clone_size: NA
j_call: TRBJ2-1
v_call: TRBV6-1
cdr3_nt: TGTGCCAGCAGTGAAATTTTGGGGGGGCGGTACTACAATGAGCAGTTCTTC
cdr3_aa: CASSEILGGRYYNEQFF

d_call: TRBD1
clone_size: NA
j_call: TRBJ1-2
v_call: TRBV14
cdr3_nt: TGTGCCAGCAGCCCGAAACCAGGGGGCGGCTACACCTTC
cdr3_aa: CASSPKPGGGYTF

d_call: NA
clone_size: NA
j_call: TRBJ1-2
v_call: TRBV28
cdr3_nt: TGTGCCAGCAGTCCCAGTCGTGGCTACACCTTC
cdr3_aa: CASSPSRGYTF

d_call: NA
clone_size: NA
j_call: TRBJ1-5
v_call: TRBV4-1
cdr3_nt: TGCGCCAGCAGCCAAGATCGACCCTCGCCCCAGCATTTT
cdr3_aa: CASSQDRPSPQHF

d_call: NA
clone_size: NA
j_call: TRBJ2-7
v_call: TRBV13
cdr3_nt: TGTGCCAGCAGTTTGAGGATAAGCTACGAGCAGTACTTC
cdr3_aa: CASSLRISYEQYF

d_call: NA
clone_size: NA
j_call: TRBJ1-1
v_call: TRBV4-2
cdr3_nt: TGTGCCAGCAGCCAAGAAGAAGGGCGGGGGGATGACACTGAAGCTTTCTTT
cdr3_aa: CASSQEEGRGDDTEAFF

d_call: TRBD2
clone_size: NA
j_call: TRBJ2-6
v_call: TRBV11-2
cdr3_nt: TGTGCCAGCAGCTCCTACGGGGGGGCTGGGGCCAACGTCCTGACTTTC
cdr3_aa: CASSSYGGAGANVLTF

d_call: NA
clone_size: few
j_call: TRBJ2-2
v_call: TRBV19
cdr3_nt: TGTGCCAGTAGCGGCCGACCTCTTACTACCGGGGAGCTGTTTTTT
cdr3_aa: CASSGRPLTTGELFF

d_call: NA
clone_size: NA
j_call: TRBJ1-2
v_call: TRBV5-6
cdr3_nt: TGTGCCAGCAGCTTAGGAGACTTGCGTTATGGCTACACCTTC
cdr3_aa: CASSLGDLRYGYTF

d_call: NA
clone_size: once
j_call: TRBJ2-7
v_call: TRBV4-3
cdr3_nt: TGCGCCAGCAGCCAAGATGTGTGGACACAGGCTGTTGCCTACGAGCAGTACTTC
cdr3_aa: CASSQDVWTQAVAYEQYF

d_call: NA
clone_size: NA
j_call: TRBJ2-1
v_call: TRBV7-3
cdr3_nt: TGTGCCAGCAGCTTAACCCCGACTAGCTACAATGAGCAGTTCTTC
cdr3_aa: CASSLTPTSYNEQFF

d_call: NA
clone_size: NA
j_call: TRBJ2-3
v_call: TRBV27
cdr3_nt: TGTGCCAGCAGCCTAGGGGGGACGGATACGCAGTATTTT
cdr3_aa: CASSLGGTDTQYF

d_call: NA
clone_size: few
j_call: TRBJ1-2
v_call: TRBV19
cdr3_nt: TGTGCCAGTAGTCCTCTGACCTTGTATGGCTACACCTTC
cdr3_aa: CASSPLTLYGYTF

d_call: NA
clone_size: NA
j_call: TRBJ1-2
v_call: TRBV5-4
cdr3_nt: TGTGCCAGCAGCTTGGGAGGGCAGGGGCTTTATGGCTACACCTTC
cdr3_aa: CASSLGGQGLYGYTF

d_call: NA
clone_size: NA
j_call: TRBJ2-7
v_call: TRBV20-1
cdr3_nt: TGCAGTGCTAGGGCAGGAGCCCAGGAGTACTTC
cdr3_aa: CSARAGAQEYF

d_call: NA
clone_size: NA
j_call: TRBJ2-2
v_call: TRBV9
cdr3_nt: TGTGTCAGCAGCGAACAGGCTTCACTTAACACCGGGGAGCTGTTTTTT
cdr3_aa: CVSSEQASLNTGELFF

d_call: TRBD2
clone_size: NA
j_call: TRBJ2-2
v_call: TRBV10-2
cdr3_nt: TGCGCCAGCAGTGTTGGGGCGGGGGGACTAGCGACCCGGAACACCGGGGAGCTGTTTTTT
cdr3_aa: CASSVGAGGLATRNTGELFF

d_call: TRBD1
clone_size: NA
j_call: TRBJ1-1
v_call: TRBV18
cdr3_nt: TGTGCCAGCTCACCACCGTTTACAGGGGGCACTGAAGCTTTCTTT
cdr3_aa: CASSPPFTGGTEAFF

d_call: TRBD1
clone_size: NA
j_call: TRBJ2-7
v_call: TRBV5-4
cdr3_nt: TGTGCCAGCAGCGAAAGGGACAGGGGCAGCTCCTACGAGCAGTACTTC
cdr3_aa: CASSERDRGSSYEQYF

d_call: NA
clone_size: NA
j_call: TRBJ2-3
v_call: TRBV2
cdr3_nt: TGTGCCAGCAAGGGGTTTTTATGGGGGGAAGGCAGCACAGATACGCAGTATTTT
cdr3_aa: CASKGFLWGEGSTDTQYF

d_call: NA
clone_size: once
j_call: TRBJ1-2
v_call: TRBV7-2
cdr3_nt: TGTGCCAGCAGCTTAGGGCCAGGATCCCCTAACTATGGCTACACCTTC
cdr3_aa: CASSLGPGSPNYGYTF

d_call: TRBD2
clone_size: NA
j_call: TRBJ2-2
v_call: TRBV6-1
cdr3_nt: TGTGCCAGCAGTGCCGGGACGGGAGGGAACGGGGAGCTGTTTTTT
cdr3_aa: CASSAGTGGNGELFF

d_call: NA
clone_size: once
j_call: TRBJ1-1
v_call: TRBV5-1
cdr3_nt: TGCGCCAGCAGCTTGAGTTCTCGGACGATGAACACTGAAGCTTTCTTT
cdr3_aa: CASSLSSRTMNTEAFF

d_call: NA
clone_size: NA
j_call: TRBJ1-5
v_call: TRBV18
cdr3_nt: TGTGCCAGCTCACCAAACAGAGATCAGCCCCAGCATTTT
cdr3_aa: CASSPNRDQPQHF

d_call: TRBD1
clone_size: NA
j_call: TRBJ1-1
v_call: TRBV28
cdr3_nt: TGTGCCAGCAGTTCTCGACCAGGGGGGATGCGTTACACTGAAGCTTTCTTT
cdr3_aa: CASSSRPGGMRYTEAFF

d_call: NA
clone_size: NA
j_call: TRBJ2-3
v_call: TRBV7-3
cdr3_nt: TGTGCCAGCAGCTTACCGGGACGACCAGATACGCAGTATTTT
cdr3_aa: CASSLPGRPDTQYF

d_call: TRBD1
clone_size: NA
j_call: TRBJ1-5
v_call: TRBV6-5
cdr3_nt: TGTGCCAGCAGGCGTGACAGGGGAAGCAATCAGCCCCAGCATTTT
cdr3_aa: CASRRDRGSNQPQHF

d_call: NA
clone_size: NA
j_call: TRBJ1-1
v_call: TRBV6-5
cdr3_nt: TGTGCCAGCAGCCTGGGACGGATGAACACTGAAGCTTTCTTT
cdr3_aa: CASSLGRMNTEAFF

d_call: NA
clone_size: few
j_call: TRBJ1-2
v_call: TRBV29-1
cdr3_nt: TGCAGCGTTGGGTCCGGGGCAGACAACTATGGCTACACCTTC
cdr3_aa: CSVGSGADNYGYTF